The rows below give T cell receptor beta chains drawn from one sample of a study of PD-L1 blockade in urothelial cancer. Produced via immunoSEQ multiplex PCR; TCRdb's table is partial and in-frame only. The sample has tens of thousands of clones, about 79% seen once. The sequencing used PBMCs, collected around atezolizumab (anti-PD-L1) treatment. These receptors came from a man in his 70s with urothelial cancer. CDR3s include the opening cysteine and the closing phenylalanine or tryptophan. A D gene is named only where the DNA matches it firmly. Where a row states a size, it is once, few, many or the class of an expanded clone; other rows omit it.

V,size,D,J,CDR3,DNA
TRBV7-9,few,-,TRBJ1-5,CASSLAGDQPQHF,TGTGCCAGCAGCTTAGCCGGAGATCAGCCCCAGCATTTT
TRBV28,-,TRBD2,TRBJ2-3,CASSSYASGRGGTDTQYF,TGTGCCAGCAGTTCCTATGCTAGCGGGAGGGGTGGAACAGATACGCAGTATTTT
TRBV7-9,-,-,TRBJ1-2,CASSLEEDYGYTF,TGTGCCAGCAGCTTGGAGGAGGACTATGGCTACACCTTC
TRBV18,-,TRBD1,TRBJ1-4,CASSQGQGVHEKLFF,TGTGCCAGCTCACAAGGACAGGGCGTCCACGAAAAACTGTTTTTT
TRBV28,-,-,TRBJ2-7,CASSSPGGGYEQYF,TGTGCCAGCAGTTCTCCCGGGGGTGGCTACGAGCAGTACTTC
TRBV6-5,-,-,TRBJ1-2,CASRPRGYGYTF,TGTGCCAGCAGGCCCCGGGGGTATGGCTACACCTTC
TRBV4-3,-,TRBD1,TRBJ2-3,CASSQDRDPGQSTDTQYF,TGCGCCAGCAGCCAAGATAGGGACCCGGGACAGAGCACAGATACGCAGTATTTT
TRBV7-9,few,TRBD1,TRBJ2-2,CASRPRGRRDTGELFF,TGTGCCAGCAGACCGAGGGGGCGTCGAGACACCGGGGAGCTGTTTTTT
TRBV30,-,-,TRBJ2-2,CAWSPGANTGELFF,TGTGCCTGGAGCCCCGGAGCGAACACCGGGGAGCTGTTTTTT
TRBV30,-,TRBD1,TRBJ2-7,CAWSRHRTGGDEQYF,TGTGCCTGGAGCCGCCACCGGACAGGGGGCGACGAGCAGTACTTC
TRBV18,-,TRBD1,TRBJ1-4,CASSGPGQGRTNEKLFF,TGTGCCAGCTCAGGACCGGGACAGGGGAGGACTAATGAAAAACTGTTTTTT
TRBV2,-,-,TRBJ1-5,CASTVAGGNQPQHF,TGTGCCAGCACAGTTGCGGGTGGCAATCAGCCCCAGCATTTT